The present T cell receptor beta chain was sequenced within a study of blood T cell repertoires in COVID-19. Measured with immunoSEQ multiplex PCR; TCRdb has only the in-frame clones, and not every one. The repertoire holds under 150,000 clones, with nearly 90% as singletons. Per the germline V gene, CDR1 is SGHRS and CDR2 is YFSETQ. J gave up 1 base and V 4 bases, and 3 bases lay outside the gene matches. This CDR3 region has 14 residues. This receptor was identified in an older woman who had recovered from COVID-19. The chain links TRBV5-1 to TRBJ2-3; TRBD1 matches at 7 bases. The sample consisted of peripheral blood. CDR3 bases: TGCGCCAGCAGCCTGGGACAGCGCACAGATACGCAGTATTTT. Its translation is CASSLGQRTDTQYF. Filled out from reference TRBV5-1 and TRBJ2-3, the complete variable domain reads KAGVTQTPRYLIKTRGQQVTLSCSPISGHRSVSWYQQTPGQGLQFLFEYFSETQRNKGNFPGRFSGRQFSNSRSEMNVSTLELGDSALYLCASSLGQRTDTQYFGPGTRLTVL.